The clone carrying this T cell receptor (beta chain) appeared once. Repertoires were generated with immunoSEQ multiplex PCR, while TCRdb's copy carries only in-frame clones and drops some. The sample has roughly 290,000 clones, approximately 89% seen once. This record belongs to a study of blood T cell repertoires in COVID-19. The ends were cut back, 3 bases at V and 1 base at J, with 10 bases in the middle. Germline loops: CDR1 MNHEY, CDR2 SMNVEV (reference sequence). CDR3 length: 14 amino acids. Input material: peripheral blood. The chain employs TRBV27 and TRBJ2-7; D unclear. The TCR comes from an older woman with acute or convalescent COVID-19. CDR3 in DNA: TGTGCCAGCAGTTTTCTCACGACTTCCTACGAGCAGTACTTC. Translation gives CASSFLTTSYEQYF.